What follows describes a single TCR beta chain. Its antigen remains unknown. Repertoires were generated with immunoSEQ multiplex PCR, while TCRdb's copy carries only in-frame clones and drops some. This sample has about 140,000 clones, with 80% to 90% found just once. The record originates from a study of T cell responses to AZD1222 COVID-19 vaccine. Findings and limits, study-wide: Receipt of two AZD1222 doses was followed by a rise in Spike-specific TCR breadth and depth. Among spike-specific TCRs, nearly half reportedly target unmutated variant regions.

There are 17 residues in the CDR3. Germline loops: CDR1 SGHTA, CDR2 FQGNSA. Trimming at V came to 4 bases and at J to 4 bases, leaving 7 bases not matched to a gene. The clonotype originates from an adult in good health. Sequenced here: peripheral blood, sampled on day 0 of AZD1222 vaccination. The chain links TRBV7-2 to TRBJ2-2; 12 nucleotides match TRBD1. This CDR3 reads CASSSRDRGQGTGELFF. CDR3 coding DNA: TGTGCCAGCAGCTCCCGGGACAGGGGGCAGGGCACCGGGGAGCTGTTTTTT.